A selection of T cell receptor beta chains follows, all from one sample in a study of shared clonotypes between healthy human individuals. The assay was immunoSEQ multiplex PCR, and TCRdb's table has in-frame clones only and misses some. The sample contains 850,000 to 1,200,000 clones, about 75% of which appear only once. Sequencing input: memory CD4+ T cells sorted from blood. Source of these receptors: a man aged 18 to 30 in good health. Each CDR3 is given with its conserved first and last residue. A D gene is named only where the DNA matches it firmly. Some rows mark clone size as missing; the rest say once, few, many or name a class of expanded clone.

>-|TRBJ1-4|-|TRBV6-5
CASSDGAQDEKLFF
TGTGCCAGCAGTGACGGGGCCCAGGATGAAAAACTGTTTTTT
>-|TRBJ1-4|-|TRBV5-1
CASSSQGLANEKLFF
TGCGCCAGCAGCTCCCAGGGATTAGCTAATGAAAAACTGTTTTTT
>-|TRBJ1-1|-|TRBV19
CASRQGISRNTEAFF
TGTGCCAGTAGACAGGGAATTTCTAGGAACACTGAAGCTTTCTTT
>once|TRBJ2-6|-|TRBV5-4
CASSFSDGANVLTF
TGTGCCAGCAGCTTCTCGGATGGGGCCAACGTCCTGACTTTC
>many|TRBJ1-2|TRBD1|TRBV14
CASSPYGTGNGYTF
TGTGCCAGCAGCCCCTACGGGACAGGGAATGGCTACACCTTC
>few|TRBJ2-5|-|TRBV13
CASSSVRGNKETQYF
TGTGCCAGCAGCTCCGTGAGAGGGAATAAAGAGACCCAGTACTTC
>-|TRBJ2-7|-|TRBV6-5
CASSYRLGGTYEQYF
TGTGCCAGCAGTTACAGGCTCGGCGGAACCTACGAGCAGTACTTC
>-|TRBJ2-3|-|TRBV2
CASSLLDTQYF
TGTGCCAGCAGCCTCCTTGATACGCAGTATTTT
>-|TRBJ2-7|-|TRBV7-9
CASSEDFSYEQYF
TGTGCCAGCAGCGAGGACTTCTCCTACGAGCAGTACTTC
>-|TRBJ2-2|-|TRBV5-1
CASSLERASVLFF
TGCGCCAGCAGCTTGGAAAGGGCCTCTGTACTGTTTTTT
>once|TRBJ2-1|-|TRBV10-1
CASKGTQGEQFF
TGCGCCAGCAAGGGGACACAAGGTGAGCAGTTCTTC
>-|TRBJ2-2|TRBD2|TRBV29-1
CSVVERGRQTGELFF
TGCAGCGTTGTGGAGCGGGGGCGACAAACCGGGGAGCTGTTTTTT
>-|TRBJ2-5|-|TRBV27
CASSLMAVGYQETQYF
TGTGCCAGCAGTTTAATGGCGGTTGGATACCAAGAGACCCAGTACTTC
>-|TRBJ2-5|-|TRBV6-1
CASSEGGGAVETQYF
TGTGCCAGCAGTGAAGGTGGGGGGGCCGTAGAGACCCAGTACTTC
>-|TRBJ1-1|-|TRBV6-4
CASSDSPGKSTEAFF
TGTGCCAGCAGTGATTCCCCAGGGAAAAGCACTGAAGCTTTCTTT
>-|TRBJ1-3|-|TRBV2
CASIWGTEAGNTIYF
TGTGCCAGCATTTGGGGGACGGAAGCTGGAAACACCATATATTTT
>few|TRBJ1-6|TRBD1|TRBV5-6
CASSRDRGVSPLHF
TGTGCCAGCAGCCGCGACAGGGGGGTCTCACCCCTCCACTTT
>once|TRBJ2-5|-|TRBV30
CAWMVGKETQYF
TGTGCCTGGATGGTAGGGAAAGAGACCCAGTACTTC
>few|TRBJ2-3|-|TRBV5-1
CASSLGSTDTQYF
TGCGCCAGCAGCTTGGGGAGCACAGATACGCAGTATTTT
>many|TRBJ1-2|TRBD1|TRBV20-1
CSARDSYGYTF
TGCAGTGCGAGGGACAGCTATGGCTACACCTTC
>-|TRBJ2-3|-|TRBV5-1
CASSLVPGFDTQYF
TGCGCCAGCAGCTTGGTACCGGGGTTTGATACGCAGTATTTT
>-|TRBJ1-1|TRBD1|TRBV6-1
CASSGQGAGNTEAFF
TGTGCCAGCAGTGGACAGGGGGCGGGGAACACTGAAGCTTTCTTT
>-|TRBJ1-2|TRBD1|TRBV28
CASSPPPGTGGGYTF
TGTGCCAGCAGTCCTCCCCCTGGGACAGGGGGCGGCTACACCTTC
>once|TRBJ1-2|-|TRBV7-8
CASSSGRANYGYTF
TGTGCCAGCAGCAGCGGACGGGCTAACTATGGCTACACCTTC
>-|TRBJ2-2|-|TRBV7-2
CASSLGGNTGELFF
TGTGCCAGCAGCTTAGGTGGAAACACCGGGGAGCTGTTTTTT
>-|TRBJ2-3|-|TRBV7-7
CASSLEGVGTQYF
TGTGCTAGCAGCTTAGAAGGTGTCGGTACGCAGTATTTT
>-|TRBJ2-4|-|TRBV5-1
CASSRDATDPNIQYF
TGCGCCAGCAGCCGGGACGCAACGGACCCAAACATTCAGTACTTC
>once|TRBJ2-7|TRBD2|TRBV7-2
CASTSRASGSYEQYF
TGTGCCAGCACCTCCCGGGCTAGCGGGTCCTACGAGCAGTACTTC
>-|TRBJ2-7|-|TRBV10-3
CAISETTGEQYF
TGTGCCATCAGTGAGACCACTGGCGAGCAGTACTTC
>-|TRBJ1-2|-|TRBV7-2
CASSPDGANYGYTF
TGTGCCAGCAGCCCGGATGGGGCTAACTATGGCTACACCTTC
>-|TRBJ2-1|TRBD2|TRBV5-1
CASREILAGEGLWFF
TGCGCCAGCAGAGAAATTCTAGCGGGAGAGGGACTGTGGTTCTTC
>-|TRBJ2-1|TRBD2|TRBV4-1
CASSQPGTSGKNEQFF
TGCGCCAGCAGCCAACCCGGGACTAGCGGGAAAAATGAGCAGTTCTTC
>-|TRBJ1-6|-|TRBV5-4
CASSAGGSSYNSPLHF
TGTGCCAGCAGCGCGGGCGGGAGCTCCTATAATTCACCCCTCCACTTT
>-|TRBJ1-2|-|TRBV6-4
CASSDTGKRGYTF
TGTGCCAGCAGTGACACCGGGAAACGGGGCTACACCTTC
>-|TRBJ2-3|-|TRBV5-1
CASRKTALATDTQYF
TGCGCCAGCAGGAAGACTGCCCTTGCAACAGATACGCAGTATTTT
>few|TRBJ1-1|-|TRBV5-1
CASSLGGAGTEAFF
TGCGCCAGCAGCTTGGGGGGCGCGGGCACTGAAGCTTTCTTT
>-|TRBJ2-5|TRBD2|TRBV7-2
CASSPGGGGLETQYF
TGTGCCAGCAGCCCTGGCGGGGGGGGGCTGGAGACCCAGTACTTC
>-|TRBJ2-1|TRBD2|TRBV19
CASSRGLASNEQFF
TGTGCCAGTAGTAGAGGACTAGCGAGTAATGAGCAGTTCTTC
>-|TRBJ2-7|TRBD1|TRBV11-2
CASRGQGRAYEQYF
TGTGCCAGCAGAGGACAGGGACGGGCCTACGAGCAGTACTTC
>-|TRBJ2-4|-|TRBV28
CASSLFGGIAKNIQYF
TGTGCCAGCAGTTTATTTGGCGGAATAGCCAAAAACATTCAGTACTTC
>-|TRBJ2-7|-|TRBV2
CASSGGPPYEQYF
TGTGCCAGCAGTGGGGGCCCCCCCTACGAGCAGTACTTC